What follows are 22 T cell receptor beta chains derived from one specimen sequenced in a study of blood T cell repertoires in COVID-19. Measured with immunoSEQ multiplex PCR; TCRdb has only the in-frame clones, and not every one. The table lists around 80,000 clones, about 87% of them singletons, with approximately 9.1% in the top ten. The specimen sequenced was peripheral blood. These receptors were obtained from a human donor in a cohort sampled during active COVID-19.

This chain joins TRBV7-6 and TRBJ2-7; 10 positions match TRBD1. Germline trimming cut 5 bases from V and 9 bases from J; bases unmatched to any gene: 13. The germline V gene encodes CDR1 SGHVS and CDR2 FNYEAQ. The CDR3 runs 15 residues. CDR3 DNA sequence: TGTGCCAGCAGCCAGACAGGGGGCCTCCCGGAAGGGCAGTACTTC. This sequence encodes CASSQTGGLPEGQYF.

As for this clone: A read error is likely, as this CDR3 ends without the conserved phenylalanine or tryptophan. No DNA is shown, since the ends of the CDR3 on it are uncertain; the CDR3 is the one TCRdb lists. The chain has TRBV29-1 and TRBJ2-3; the DNA was not compared with TRBD2, the D call given in the table. The germline CDR1 and CDR2 sequences are SQVTM and ANQGSEA. The CDR3 length equals 13 residues, ends included. CDR3 protein: CSSQASGGLGPSL.

The chain recombines TRBV6-4 with TRBJ1-2; D ambiguous. Germline loops: CDR1 MRHNA, CDR2 SNTAGT. Trimming shortened V by 8 bases and J by 4 bases, and 20 bases separated the two germline ends. CDR3 length equals 15 residues. The CDR3 spells CASRGRVNEGYGYTF. DNA for the CDR3: TGTGCCAGCCGCGGGCGGGTCAATGAGGGCTATGGCTACACCTTC.

The chain links TRBV11-2 to TRBJ2-7, with 10 bases identical to TRBD1. Germline-derived CDR1 and CDR2 are SGHAT and FQNNGV. Trimming took 5 bases from V and 1 from J; bases not matched to a gene: 5. The CDR3 has 15 amino acids. The DNA for the CDR3 is TGTGCCAGCAGCGGGACAGGGGTGGTGTCCTACGAGCAGTACTTC. Translation gives CASSGTGVVSYEQYF.

The rearrangement links TRBV7-2 to TRBJ1-5, with a possible D match to TRBD1 (5 bases). The CDR3 covers 16 residues. The germline V gene has CDR1 SGHTA and CDR2 FQGNSA. V lost 3 bases, J lost 0 bases, and 12 bases lay in between. This chain's CDR3 is CASSFRGIYSNQPQHF. CDR3 sequence (DNA): TGTGCCAGCAGCTTCCGGGGGATTTATAGCAATCAGCCCCAGCATTTT.

A single count supports this clone. This rearrangement joins TRBV18 to TRBJ2-2; 7 bases are shared with TRBD2. Germline V gene lookup returns CDR1 KGHSH and CDR2 LQKENI. The trim removed 6 bases at V and 6 bases at J, leaving 10 bases unmatched. CDR3 size: 15 residues. The CDR3 region has the DNA TGTGCCAGCTCTCCAGCGGGAACAGAGGCCGGGGAGCTGTTTTTT. It translates to CASSPAGTEAGELFF.

This chain links TRBV6-2 or TRBV6-3 with TRBJ1-5, with a tentative D call TRBD1 (5 bases). Germline V gene lookup returns CDR1 MNHEY and CDR2 SVGEGT. V shed 5 bases and J shed 2 bases, with 22 bases lying between them. There are 18 residues in the CDR3. CDR3 DNA sequence: TGTGCCAGCAGTGGGGGATGGGGGGTGGTAGGTGGCAATCAGCCCCAGCATTTT. Amino acid sequence: CASSGGWGVVGGNQPQHF.

This clone occurred once. This chain connects TRBV13 to TRBJ2-1, with D possibly matching TRBD1 (7 bases). The CDR3 covers 16 residues. Trimming stripped 1 base from V and 7 bases from J, with 17 bases between. The germline V gene encodes CDR1 PRHDT and CDR2 FYEKMQ (reference sequence). The CDR3 protein is CASSLEGAGTGNEQFF. DNA of the CDR3: TGTGCCAGCAGCTTAGAGGGGGCCGGGACTGGGAATGAGCAGTTCTTC.

CDR3 amino acids: CASSPLGGSSYNEQFF. The CDR3 bases are TGTGCCAGCAGCCCCCTGGGCGGGAGCTCCTACAATGAGCAGTTCTTC. The genes are TRBV7-9 and TRBJ2-1; TRBD2 agrees at 7 bases. Trimming took 5 bases from V and 0 from J; bases not matched to a gene: 7. The germline gives CDR1 SEHNR, CDR2 FQNEAQ (reference sequence). The CDR3 sequence is 16 residues long.

V gene TRBV28 combines with J gene TRBJ2-1; weak D call: TRBD1 (6 bases). CDR3 length: 11 amino acids. Deletions cut 7 bases from V and 7 bases from J, with 8 bases between. Germline assignment: CDR1 MDHEN and CDR2 SYDVKM. Here the CDR3 reads CASTGVNEQFF. DNA for the CDR3: TGTGCCAGCACAGGGGTTAATGAGCAGTTCTTC.

The V call is TRBV23-1, the J call TRBJ1-2; TRBD1 might be the D (6 bases). TRBV23-1 is an open reading frame whose function is uncertain. This CDR3 comprises 14 residues. Trimming removed 3 bases at V and 6 bases at J, with 14 bases between. In nucleotides, the CDR3 is TGCGCCAGCAGTCATAGCAGGGGTAGGGATGGCTACACCTTC. Protein: CASSHSRGRDGYTF.

The chain recombines TRBV6-5 with TRBJ2-1; the match to TRBD2 covers 9 bases. V was clipped by 4 bases and J by 1 base; unmatched bases: 2. The CDR3 has 15 amino acids. Germline V gene data show CDR1 as MNHEY and CDR2 as SVGAGI. In nucleotides, the CDR3 is TGTGCCAGCAGTTCGGCGGGAGGGTCCTACAATGAGCAGTTCTTC. As protein: CASSSAGGSYNEQFF.

CDR3 in amino acids: CASSRTGLPGELFF. As DNA, the CDR3 is TGTGCCAGCAGTCGGACAGGCCTTCCTGGGGAGCTGTTTTTT. The rearrangement joins TRBV14 to TRBJ2-2, with 7 positions matching TRBD1. There are 14 residues in the CDR3. Germline assignment: CDR1 SGHDN and CDR2 FVKESK. Unmatched junction bases numbered 9, after V lost 6 bases and J lost 8 bases.

The chain has TRBV19 and TRBJ1-2; D is unclear. Germline V gives CDR1 LNHDA, CDR2 SQIVND (reference sequence). Trimming took 3 bases from V and 4 from J, leaving 12 bases between them. The CDR3 runs to 14 residues. This chain's CDR3 is CASSIETGSYGYTF. DNA of the CDR3: TGTGCCAGTAGTATCGAGACTGGGAGCTATGGCTACACCTTC.

The chain uses TRBV3-1 (or the pseudogene TRBV3-2) and TRBJ1-1; no firm D call. Germline CDR1 LGHDT, CDR2 YNNKEL (reference sequence). V was clipped by 2 bases and J by 0 bases, with 7 bases between them. The CDR3 is made up of 14 amino acids. In DNA form, the CDR3 reads TGTGCCAGCAGCCAAACAGAGATGAACACTGAAGCTTTCTTT. Encoded protein: CASSQTEMNTEAFF.

V gene TRBV28 combines with J gene TRBJ2-7, with D possibly matching TRBD2 (6 bases). The germline gives CDR1 MDHEN, CDR2 SYDVKM. This CDR3 region has 16 residues. V was pared by 2 bases and J by 3 bases, with 17 bases between. CDR3 DNA sequence: TGTGCCAGCAGTTTAATAAGGGGAGGAATCGGCTACGAGCAGTACTTC. It encodes CASSLIRGGIGYEQYF.

V and J are TRBV7-8 and TRBJ2-7, with D possibly matching TRBD1 (6 bases). Per the germline V gene, CDR1 is SGHVS and CDR2 is FQNEAQ. The CDR3 consists of 13 residues. V was shortened by 5 bases and J by 3 bases, with 11 bases between the two germline ends. This chain's CDR3 is CASSRDKSYEQYF. The CDR3 coding sequence is TGTGCCAGCAGCCGGGACAAGAGCTACGAGCAGTACTTC.

The gene calls are TRBV12-3 or TRBV12-4 and TRBJ1-2; D is possibly TRBD1 (5 bases). The CDR3 runs to 12 residues. Trimming pared 5 bases from V and 4 bases from J, leaving 8 bases between. In DNA form, the CDR3 reads TGTGCCAGCAGTATCAGGGCCTATGGCTACACCTTC. Its protein product is CASSIRAYGYTF.

The chain carries TRBV2 and TRBJ2-3, with D maybe TRBD2 (6 bases). This CDR3 has 13 residues. V was cut by 5 bases and J by 5 bases, with 11 bases left in between. Looked up from germline, CDR1 is SNHLY and CDR2 is FYNNEI. The DNA of the CDR3 is TGTGCCAGCAGTCGGCGACTAGGAGATACGCAGTATTTT. Translating it yields CASSRRLGDTQYF.

The chain couples TRBV5-1 to TRBJ2-5, with TRBD1 matching over 9 bases. CDR1 is SGHRS and CDR2 is YFSETQ in the germline V gene. With 4 bases clipped from V and 5 bases from J, the junction kept 9 bases outside the gene matches. This CDR3 is 15 amino acids long. Written as DNA, the CDR3 is TGCGCCAGCAGCGTGCGGACAGGGGTCCGGGAGACCCAGTACTTC. Translation gives CASSVRTGVRETQYF. The entire variable domain, with the rest obtained from reference TRBV5-1 and TRBJ2-5, is as follows: KAGVTQTPRYLIKTRGQQVTLSCSPISGHRSVSWYQQTPGQGLQFLFEYFSETQRNKGNFPGRFSGRQFSNSRSEMNVSTLELGDSALYLCASSVRTGVRETQYFGPGTRLLVL.

This chain links TRBV19 with TRBJ1-2; the match to TRBD1 covers 11 bases. The V gene's germline CDR1 is LNHDA and CDR2 SQIVND (reference sequence). Losses at the gene ends were 3 bases for V and 3 bases for J; bases not matched to a gene: 9. The CDR3 is 17 amino acids. CDR3 nucleotides: TGTGCCAGTAGTATTAGGACAGGGGGCAGGATGGACTATGGCTACACCTTC. Its translation is CASSIRTGGRMDYGYTF.

V usage is TRBV3-1 (or the pseudogene TRBV3-2) and J usage is TRBJ2-3; 9 positions match TRBD2. V was clipped by 0 bases and J by 14 bases; unmatched bases: 6. This CDR3 is 13 amino acids long. Germline V gene sequence: CDR1 LGHDT, CDR2 YNNKEL (reference sequence). CDR3 DNA sequence: TGTGCCAGCAGCCAAGAAAGTGGGACTAGCTTGTATTTT. Translating it yields CASSQESGTSLYF.